The present T cell receptor beta chain was sequenced within a study of blood T cell repertoires in COVID-19. Background on the study: The United States, Italy and Spain were the sources of the acute and convalescent COVID-19 samples.

There are 13 residues in the CDR3. CDR1 is MNHEY, CDR2 SVGAGI, per germline. The ends lost 2 bases at V and 10 bases at J; junction bases unmatched: 7. Enrolment of Seattle patients took place during active infection, and they were followed longitudinally. Authors' methods: Quantification of nucleated cells was approximated via reference gene primer amplification. TCRdb's table, derived via immunoSEQ multiplex PCR, lists solely in-frame clones and lacks some. Clone size and the V and J calls come from that table; the DNA yielded D and trimming. The repertoire holds over 400,000 clones, with approximately 91% as singletons.

The sample consisted of peripheral blood. The V gene is TRBV6-5, the J gene TRBJ1-2; 7 bases line up with TRBD1. This TCR was recovered from a woman aged 50 to 65 with COVID-19, enrolled during active disease. CDR3 in amino acids: CASSYTRQGAYTF. CDR3 nucleotide sequence: TGTGCCAGCAGTTACACGAGACAGGGAGCCTACACCTTC.